The sequence of this T cell receptor beta chain was determined in a study of T-cell memory formation after mild COVID-19. Study findings and constraints: Shrinking CD4+ clones resided mostly in CM and EM, and CD8+ ones in EMRA. Cross-reactive memory seemingly joined, as some responding clones were found in pre-infection memory. CD4+ bias marked clones expanding day 15 to 37, unlike balanced contracting clones.

The CDR3 is 15 amino acids. Trimming stripped 7 bases from V and 0 bases from J, with 15 bases between. Looked up from germline, CDR1 is LNHDA and CDR2 is SQIVND (reference sequence). This clonotype was picked up a small number of times. Its antigen remains unknown. UMIs and sample barcodes were carried by the TCR alpha and TCR beta cDNA libraries that 5'RACE produced using constant-segment primers. Each CDR3 protein gets one entry after TCRdb re-called the 5' RACE reads with MiXCR. The data contain under 300,000 distinct CDR3 sequences, 8% to 9.5% of them singletons. This TCR was recovered from a young man who had mild COVID-19 (a few samples of this study predate the infection). Cell type and time point are not known. The chain is built from TRBV19 and TRBJ1-2; D gene unclear. Sample: PBMCs or a T cell subset sorted from them (not recorded which). CDR3 residues: CASKAGALTNYGYTF. The CDR3 nucleotides read TGTGCCAGTAAGGCGGGCGCACTCACTAACTATGGCTACACCTTC.